The entry that follows covers one T cell receptor (beta chain) sequence. Clones were sequenced by immunoSEQ multiplex PCR, and TCRdb holds only the in-frame ones, with some missing. The repertoire has some 30,000 clones, approximately 80% of them found once; the top ten carry roughly 25%. These data are taken from a study of blood T cell repertoires in COVID-19. J gave up 11 bases and V 2 bases, and 10 bases lay outside the gene matches. Looked up from germline, CDR1 is SGHRS and CDR2 is YFSETQ. The CDR3 has 14 amino acids. The chain employs TRBV5-1 and TRBJ1-1, with 9 bases identical to TRBD1. The sequenced sample consisted of peripheral blood. The receptor comes from a man between 65 and 85 years old with active COVID-19. CDR3 protein: CASSFVTGGTEAFF. CDR3 nucleotide sequence: TGCGCCAGCAGCTTCGTAACAGGGGGCACGGAGGCTTTCTTT. The full variable domain, completed using reference TRBV5-1 and TRBJ1-1, is KAGVTQTPRYLIKTRGQQVTLSCSPISGHRSVSWYQQTPGQGLQFLFEYFSETQRNKGNFPGRFSGRQFSNSRSEMNVSTLELGDSALYLCASSFVTGGTEAFFGQGTRLTVV.